These 27 T cell receptor beta chains came from one sample sequenced in a study of blood T cell repertoires in COVID-19. Profiling relied on immunoSEQ multiplex PCR, and the TCRdb table lists in-frame clones only, not all of them. The sample lists 200,000 to 250,000 clones; 85% to 90% were seen once. Source material: PBMCs or T cells enriched from blood (not recorded which). The receptor source for this set is a man under 40 who had recovered from COVID-19.

The chain links TRBV27 to TRBJ2-7; a possible D gene is TRBD2 (7 bases). V lost 5 bases, J lost 3 bases, and 17 bases lay in between. CDR1 and CDR2 from the germline V gene are MNHEY and SMNVEV (reference sequence). The CDR3 sequence is 15 residues long. CDR3 protein: CASSPEGGRYYEQYF. CDR3 nucleotide sequence: TGTGCCAGCAGTCCCGAGGGGGGGCGGTACTACGAGCAGTACTTC.

The chain's CDR3 is CASSLVGTVSGNTIYF. The CDR3 bases are TGTGCCAGCAGCTTAGTCGGGACAGTCTCTGGAAACACCATATATTTT. The gene calls are TRBV7-8 and TRBJ1-3; 7 nucleotides align to TRBD1. The V and J ends lost 1 base and 0 bases, in that order; junction bases with no gene match: 3. CDR1 is SGHVS, CDR2 FQNEAQ, per germline. The CDR3 is 16 amino acids.

V is TRBV21-1 and J is TRBJ1-3; TRBD1 was called by the table and not checked on the DNA. TRBV21-1 is termed a pseudogene. The CDR3 totals 19 residues. The CDR3 coding sequence is TGTGCCAGCAGCATTGATGCAACCAAACAGGGTCACTCTGGAAACACCATATATTTT. Protein sequence: CASSIDATKQGHSGNTIYF.

This chain connects TRBV5-4 to TRBJ2-3; 8 bases are shared with TRBD1. This CDR3 region has 14 residues. J gave up 4 bases and V 2 bases, and 3 bases lay outside the gene matches. Germline CDR1 SGHNT, CDR2 YYREEE (reference sequence). The chain's CDR3 is CASSFLQGADTQYF. The CDR3 DNA reads as TGTGCCAGCAGCTTTTTACAGGGGGCAGATACGCAGTATTTT.

The chain uses TRBV18 and TRBJ1-1, with D tentatively TRBD1 (6 bases). The CDR3 consists of 15 residues. The germline V and J ends were trimmed by 2 bases and 2 bases, with 12 bases remaining between them. CDR1 KGHSH and CDR2 LQKENI come from the germline V gene. The CDR3 region is CASSPLGGLNTEAFF. The DNA of the CDR3 is TGTGCCAGCTCACCATTGGGGGGGCTTAACACTGAAGCTTTCTTT. The variable domain in full, completed from reference TRBV18 and TRBJ1-1, reads NAGVMQNPRHLVRRRGQEARLRCSPMKGHSHVYWYRQLPEEGLKFMVYLQKENIIDESGMPKERFSAEFPKEGPSILRIQQVVRGDSAAYFCASSPLGGLNTEAFFGQGTRLTVV.

This clone was seen once. At the DNA level, this CDR3 is encoded by other sequences in the same sample as well. V usage is TRBV7-9 and J usage is TRBJ1-3; 7 nucleotides align to TRBD1. J lost 0 bases, V lost 6 bases, and 5 bases had no gene match. Germline V gene sequence: CDR1 SEHNR, CDR2 FQNEAQ (reference sequence). The CDR3 has 15 amino acids. CDR3: CASSPDRDSGNTIYF. DNA for the CDR3: TGTGCCAGCAGTCCAGACAGGGACTCTGGAAACACCATATATTTT.

The CDR3 spells CASSPQWGMGGTSGRADTQYF. The CDR3, as DNA: TGTGCCAGCAGTCCCCAATGGGGTATGGGGGGCACTAGCGGGAGAGCAGATACGCAGTATTTT. The V call is TRBV6-6, the J call TRBJ2-3; 11 bases fit TRBD2. The V gene's germline CDR1 is MNHNY and CDR2 SVGAGI (reference sequence). With V trimmed by 5 bases and J by 4 bases, 23 bases remained unmatched. This CDR3 is 21 amino acids long.

V gene TRBV5-1 combines with J gene TRBJ1-4; 8 bases line up with TRBD1. Per germline, CDR1 SGHRS and CDR2 YFSETQ. The CDR3 is made up of 15 amino acids. V trimming: 0 bases; J trimming: 3 bases; junction bases outside the gene matches: 1. The CDR3 region has the DNA TGCGCCAGCAGCTTGGCAGGGGGCTCTAATGAAAAACTGTTTTTT. Amino acid sequence: CASSLAGGSNEKLFF.

The chain joins TRBV2 to TRBJ1-1, with TRBD1 matching 7 bases. V lost 6 bases to trimming and J lost 0 bases; unmatched junction nucleotides: 4. CDR1 and CDR2 (germline): SNHLY, FYNNEI. The CDR3 sequence is 14 residues long. This chain's CDR3 is CASRHRGLNTEAFF. DNA of the CDR3: TGTGCCAGCAGACACAGGGGCTTGAACACTGAAGCTTTCTTT.

The chain uses TRBV11-1 and TRBJ2-3; TRBD2 matches 12 bases. CDR3 size: 16 residues. V was pared by 5 bases and J by 3 bases, with 6 bases of the junction left unmatched. Germline CDR1 is SGHAT and CDR2 is FQDESV (reference sequence). The CDR3 DNA sequence: TGTGCCAGCAGCCGCCCGACTAGCGGGAGTACAGATACGCAGTATTTT. Translation: CASSRPTSGSTDTQYF.

The chain combines TRBV3-1 (or the pseudogene TRBV3-2) with TRBJ2-2, with TRBD1 matching over 7 bases. V was pared by 2 bases and J by 1 base, with 4 bases of the junction left unmatched. Germline CDR1 is LGHDT and CDR2 is YNNKEL (reference sequence). CDR3 size: 16 residues. The CDR3 DNA follows: TGTGCCAGCAGCCAACAGACAGGGAGGAACACCGGGGAGCTGTTTTTT. Translated, it gives CASSQQTGRNTGELFF.

V usage is TRBV6-5 and J usage is TRBJ2-1, with TRBD2 matching 8 bases. V trimming: 6 bases; J trimming: 4 bases; junction bases outside the gene matches: 5. CDR3 length: 14 residues. The germline CDR1 and CDR2 sequences are MNHEY and SVGAGI. In DNA form, the CDR3 reads TGTGCCAGCAGAAGCGGGAGCCAGTACAATGAGCAGTTCTTC. This encodes CASRSGSQYNEQFF.

V gene TRBV6-5 combines with J gene TRBJ2-3; D gene uncertain. Between the trimmed V and J ends, which lost 7 bases and 0 bases, there was a span of 8 bases. The CDR3 loop spans 13 amino acids. Germline assignment: CDR1 MNHEY and CDR2 SVGAGI. CDR3 sequence: CASKARSTDTQYF. The DNA of the CDR3 is TGTGCCAGCAAGGCTAGAAGCACAGATACGCAGTATTTT.

The chain combines TRBV15 with TRBJ1-5, with D unclear. CDR3 length: 13 residues. V gave up 2 bases and J gave up 0 bases, with 2 bases separating them. CDR1 is LNHNV, CDR2 YYDKDF, per germline (reference sequence). CDR3 sequence reads: CATSRHSNQPQHF. The CDR3 DNA is TGTGCCACCAGCAGACATAGCAATCAGCCCCAGCATTTT.

This chain joins TRBV6-5 and TRBJ1-4; 7 bases are a match to TRBD1. Germline lookup yields CDR1 MNHEY and CDR2 SVGAGI. The CDR3 is 16 amino acids. V shed 0 bases, J shed 0 bases, and the junction held 1 base outside the gene matches. The CDR3 DNA sequence: TGTGCCAGCAGTTACTCGGGGACAGCAACTAATGAAAAACTGTTTTTT. Amino acids: CASSYSGTATNEKLFF.

V and J are TRBV2 and TRBJ1-3, with D unclear. V was shortened by 6 bases and J by 2 bases, with 8 bases between the two germline ends. The CDR3 sequence is 13 residues long. The germline gives CDR1 SNHLY, CDR2 FYNNEI. CDR3 in amino acids: CASREGPGNTIYF. In DNA form, the CDR3 reads TGTGCCAGCAGGGAGGGCCCTGGAAACACCATATATTTT.

This clone was seen once. The chain is built from TRBV2 and TRBJ2-7; 11 bases align to TRBD1. The germline V gene encodes CDR1 SNHLY and CDR2 FYNNEI. The CDR3 has 12 residues. CDR3 protein: CAGDRGWGEQYF. The CDR3 region has the DNA TGTGCAGGGGACAGGGGGTGGGGCGAGCAGTACTTC. Together with reference TRBV2 and TRBJ2-7, the CDR3 gives the full variable domain: EPEVTQTPSHQVTQMGQEVILRCVPISNHLYFYWYRQILGQKVEFLVSFYNNEISEKSEIFDDQFSVERPDGSNFTLKIRSTKLEDSAMYFCAGDRGWGEQYFGPGTRLTVT.

V is TRBV4-1 and J is TRBJ1-2; TRBD1 matches 7 bases. This CDR3 region has 14 residues. Germline V CDR1 and CDR2: MGHRA, YSYEKL. With V trimmed by 1 base and J by 4 bases, 3 bases remained unmatched. The CDR3 region is CASSQAQGFYGYTF. The CDR3 DNA follows: TGCGCCAGCAGCCAAGCACAGGGGTTCTATGGCTACACCTTC.

V is TRBV7-2 and J is TRBJ1-1; unclear D gene. CDR3 length equals 16 residues. V was pared by 6 bases and J by 4 bases, with 21 bases between. The germline CDR1 and CDR2 sequences are SGHTA and FQGNSA. CDR3 residues: CASSRTQLGWSTEAFF. CDR3 bases: TGTGCCAGCAGTCGAACCCAGCTGGGCTGGTCCACTGAAGCTTTCTTT.

The chain employs TRBV5-1 and TRBJ2-2, with D maybe TRBD1 (6 bases). CDR3 length: 16 residues. Germline V gene lookup returns CDR1 SGHRS and CDR2 YFSETQ. V lost 4 bases and J 3 bases, leaving 16 bases between the germline ends. The CDR3 spells CASSARQAGDTGELFF. CDR3 nucleotides: TGCGCCAGCAGCGCCCGACAGGCAGGGGACACCGGGGAGCTGTTTTTT.

This chain links TRBV27 with TRBJ2-2; 10 bases are a match to TRBD2. In germline, CDR1 is MNHEY, CDR2 SMNVEV (reference sequence). The junction had 5 bases not matched to a gene; V was cut back by 0 bases and J by 4 bases. This CDR3 has 17 residues. The CDR3 reads CASSLSLAGDPTGELFF. As DNA, the CDR3 is TGTGCCAGCAGTTTATCGCTAGCGGGGGACCCCACCGGGGAGCTGTTTTTT.

V gene TRBV7-6 combines with J gene TRBJ2-5; TRBD2 agrees at 7 bases. V lost 3 bases and J lost 3; bases outside the gene matches: 1. The CDR3 consists of 13 residues. CDR1 is SGHVS and CDR2 is FNYEAQ in the germline V gene. The CDR3 sequence: CASSLGLKETQYF. The CDR3 DNA reads TGTGCCAGCAGCTTGGGACTAAAAGAGACCCAGTACTTC.

This chain uses TRBV4-2 with TRBJ1-2; 10 bases match TRBD1. Trimming removed 0 bases from V and 3 bases from J; junction bases left unmatched: 4. The germline V gene has CDR1 LGHNA and CDR2 YNFKEQ. This CDR3 is 16 amino acids long. The CDR3 here is CASSQEETGGDYGYTF. The CDR3 bases are TGTGCCAGCAGCCAAGAGGAGACAGGGGGCGACTATGGCTACACCTTC.

The chain recombines TRBV11-3 with TRBJ2-1; 9 bases agree with TRBD1. Germline trimming cut 1 base from V and 5 bases from J; bases unmatched to any gene: 6. The CDR3 extends over 16 amino acids. Germline-derived CDR1 and CDR2 are SGHNT and YENEEA. This chain's CDR3 is CASSLVFGQGNNEQFF. DNA of the CDR3: TGTGCCAGCAGCTTAGTATTCGGACAGGGGAACAATGAGCAGTTCTTC.

This sequence joins TRBV9 and TRBJ1-1; 7 bases fit TRBD1. CDR1 is SGDLS and CDR2 is YYNGEE in the germline V gene. Trimming at V came to 4 bases and at J to 7 bases, leaving 10 bases not matched to a gene. The CDR3 length is 14 residues. CDR3 nucleotides: TGTGCCAGCAGCTTAAACCCGGGACAGCATGAAGCTTTCTTT. Encoded protein: CASSLNPGQHEAFF.

This clone was seen once. V usage is TRBV4-3 and J usage is TRBJ2-3; D remains unclear. CDR1 LGHNA and CDR2 YSLEER come from the germline V gene. The length of the CDR3 is 16 residues. V gave up 1 base and J gave up 2 bases, with 13 bases separating them. As DNA, the CDR3 is TGCGCCAGCAGCCAAGCATATAGGCGGTCCACAGATACGCAGTATTTT. The encoded protein is CASSQAYRRSTDTQYF.

The chain joins TRBV28 to TRBJ1-5; D is uncertain. V was pared by 5 bases and J by 2 bases, with 13 bases between. Germline V gene data show CDR1 as MDHEN and CDR2 as SYDVKM. The CDR3 extends over 15 amino acids. CDR3 protein: CASSPRTAGNQPQHF. In DNA, the CDR3 is TGTGCCAGCAGTCCGCGCACAGCGGGCAATCAGCCCCAGCATTTT.